The 10 T cell receptor beta chains below come from one sample, sequenced in a study of T cell repertoires in cytomegalovirus infection (dated by TCRdb to the late 2010s). Sequencing used an Illumina HiSeq 1500. The public reads were run again by TCRdb, first through fastp at Q25 and then through MiXCR, and only productive beta chains were kept. When rows share a CDR3 protein, they turn into one entry using the most common DNA and genes. The sample data list roughly 630,000 distinct CDR3 sequences, and roughly 24% of these were observed just once. Approximately 8% of the sample rests with the top ten. Material for sequencing was CD8+ T cells from PBMCs. All receptors come from a human donor in good health (CMV status not recorded). Some clones in this sample may be carry-over from other donors' samples.

The V and J genes are TRBV27 and TRBJ2-3; D is possibly TRBD2 (5 bases). The CDR3 is made up of 13 amino acids. CDR1 is MNHEY and CDR2 is SMNVEV in the germline V gene (reference sequence). V lost 6 bases to trimming and J lost 2 bases, with 9 bases between them. The CDR3 loop reads CASREGTTDTQYF. For the CDR3, the DNA is TGTGCCAGCAGAGAGGGTACCACAGATACGCAGTATTTT.

This sequence joins TRBV20-1 and TRBJ2-1, with D perhaps matching TRBD1 or TRBD2 (5 bases each). V gave up 1 base and J gave up 6 bases, with 19 bases separating them. The CDR3 loop spans 16 amino acids. The germline gives CDR1 DFQATT, CDR2 SNEGSKA (reference sequence). CDR3 DNA sequence: TGCAGTGCTAGAGGGTGGGGGAAGCTTGGGGGCAATGAGCAGTTCTTC. It translates to CSARGWGKLGGNEQFF.

This clonotype showed up many times. The V gene is TRBV7-9, the J gene TRBJ2-7; no reliable D call. V was shortened by 5 bases and J by 8 bases, with 19 bases between the two germline ends. Germline CDR1 reads SEHNR; CDR2 reads FQNEAQ (reference sequence). The CDR3 has 14 amino acids. CDR3 protein: CASSQVDGAGQQYF. The CDR3 region has the DNA TGTGCCAGCAGCCAGGTGGACGGAGCCGGGCAGCAGTACTTC.

The chain employs TRBV20-1 and TRBJ2-2; D might be TRBD2 (5 bases). Per germline, CDR1 DFQATT and CDR2 SNEGSKA (reference sequence). The CDR3 covers 16 residues. Trimming removed 6 bases at V and 3 bases at J, with 20 bases between. This chain's CDR3 is CSAPSEGSFYTGELFF. The DNA for the CDR3 is TGCAGTGCCCCATCTGAGGGATCCTTTTACACCGGGGAGCTGTTTTTT.

The chain couples TRBV12-3 or TRBV12-4 to TRBJ2-1, with TRBD2 matching over 9 bases. This CDR3 comprises 13 residues. The DNA of the CDR3 is TGTGTCGTAGCGGGGGATAATACCCATGAGCAGTTCTTC. Translated, it gives CVVAGDNTHEQFF.

The gene calls are TRBV20-1 and TRBJ1-5, with TRBD1 identical over 7 bases. Trimming took 6 bases from V and 5 from J; bases not matched to a gene: 10. CDR1 is DFQATT, CDR2 SNEGSKA, per germline (reference sequence). CDR3 length equals 14 residues. CDR3 nucleotides: TGCAGTGCAAAATCCGGGACAGCCTATCAGCCCCAGCATTTT. It encodes CSAKSGTAYQPQHF.

The rearrangement joins TRBV20-1 to TRBJ1-1; TRBD1 is a possible D gene (5 bases). Germline CDR1 and CDR2: DFQATT and SNEGSKA (reference sequence). Trimming took off 6 bases at V and 0 bases at J, with 17 bases between the two ends. The CDR3 covers 15 residues. CDR3 DNA: TGCAGTGCCGCTGGCCGGGGGACCATGAACACTGAAGCTTTCTTT. The encoded protein is CSAAGRGTMNTEAFF.

This rearrangement joins TRBV12-5 to TRBJ1-5, with D possibly being TRBD1 (6 bases). Germline V gene lookup returns CDR1 LGHNT and CDR2 FRNRAP. Trimming left V 6 bases short and J 5 bases short, with 8 bases between. The CDR3 loop spans 12 amino acids. The CDR3: CASGTGYQPQHF. As DNA, the CDR3 is TGTGCTAGTGGGACAGGCTATCAGCCCCAGCATTTT.

This chain connects TRBV2 to TRBJ2-7; TRBD1 aligns across 10 bases. Germline lookup yields CDR1 SNHLY and CDR2 FYNNEI. J was trimmed by 4 bases and V by 6 bases; bases with no gene match: 6. This CDR3 comprises 14 residues. The CDR3 DNA is TGTGCCAGCAGCCCCGGGACAGGGGTTTACGAGCAGTACGTC. Residues: CASSPGTGVYEQYV.

This clonotype was observed at least ten times. V usage is TRBV14 and J usage is TRBJ2-5, with a possible D match to TRBD2 (5 bases). The CDR3 has 13 amino acids. Germline V gene data show CDR1 as SGHDN and CDR2 as FVKESK. With 4 bases removed from V and 0 bases from J, the gap between germline ends came to 6 bases. CDR3 loop: CASSRRYQETQYF. CDR3 DNA sequence: TGTGCCAGCAGCCGGAGGTACCAAGAGACCCAGTACTTC.